This TCR beta chain stems from a study of cytomegalovirus exposure and HLA in healthy donors. Notes on this clone: The antigen is not known.

Primers: 60 Vbeta forward and 13 Jbeta reverse. TCRdb's copy holds only in-frame clones and misses some; the assay was immunoSEQ multiplex PCR. The repertoire consists of over 150,000 clones, with about 65% occurring once and the leading ten covering more than 2.5%. Study observations and caveats: TCR beta chains numbering more than 150 were designated cytomegalovirus-associated. Most TCR beta V segments were productive about 90% or about 30% of the time in an earlier analysis.

Sequencing was carried out using PBMCs. This receptor was identified in a woman in her thirties in good health and CMV-seronegative.

The CDR3: CASSQETQGSHEQYF. As DNA, the CDR3 is TGCGCCAGCAGCCAAGAGACCCAGGGGTCCCACGAGCAGTACTTC. The chain joins TRBV4-3 to TRBJ2-7; possibly TRBD1 for D (6 bases). Per germline, CDR1 LGHNA and CDR2 YSLEER. CDR3 length equals 15 residues. Trimming cost V 0 bases and J 5 bases, with 14 bases left between them.